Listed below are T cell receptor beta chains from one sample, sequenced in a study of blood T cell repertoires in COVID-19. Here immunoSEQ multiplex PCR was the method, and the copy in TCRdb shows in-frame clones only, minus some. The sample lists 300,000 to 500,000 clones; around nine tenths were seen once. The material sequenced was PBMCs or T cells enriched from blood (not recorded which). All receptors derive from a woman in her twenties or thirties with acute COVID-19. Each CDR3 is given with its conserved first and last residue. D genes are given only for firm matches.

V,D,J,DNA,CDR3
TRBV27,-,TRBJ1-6,TGTGCCAGCAGTTGGGAGGGGATGCATTCACCCCTCCACTTT,CASSWEGMHSPLHF
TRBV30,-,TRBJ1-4,TGTGCCGGGACGCCTGGAGAGTCACGCGAAAAACTGTTTTTT,CAGTPGESREKLFF
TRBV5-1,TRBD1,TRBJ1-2,TGCGCCAGCAGCTTGTTGCCCTACCCGGTGGACAGGGCTGACTATGGCTACACCTTC,CASSLLPYPVDRADYGYTF
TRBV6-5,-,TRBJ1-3,TGTGCCAGCAGTCCAGGGTACTCTGGAAACACCATATATTTT,CASSPGYSGNTIYF
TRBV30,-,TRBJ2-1,TGTGCCTGGAGAACACCGTCAATTTACAATGAGCAGTTCTTC,CAWRTPSIYNEQFF
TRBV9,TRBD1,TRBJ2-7,TGTGCCAGCAGCGCGGGACAGCCCTCCTACGAGCAGTACTTC,CASSAGQPSYEQYF
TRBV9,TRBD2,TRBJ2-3,TGTGCCTGTTCTAGCGGTTACACAGATACGCAGTATTTT,CACSSGYTDTQYF
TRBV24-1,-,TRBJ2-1,TGTGCCACCAGTGACCAAAGGGGGGGGGCCGCCTACAATGAGCAGTTCTTC,CATSDQRGGAAYNEQFF
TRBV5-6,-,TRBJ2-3,TGTGCCAGCAGCTTGGATCGGATTCGGGCAGATACGCAGTATTTT,CASSLDRIRADTQYF
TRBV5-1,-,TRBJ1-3,TGCGCCAGCAGCTTGGACAGGGAAGGAAACACCATATATTTT,CASSLDREGNTIYF
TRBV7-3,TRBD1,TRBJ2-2,TGTGCCAGCAGCTTAACCCCGGGACAGGGGGCTAAGCTGTTTTTT,CASSLTPGQGAKLFF
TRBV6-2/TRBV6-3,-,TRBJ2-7,TGTGCCAGCACCCCTCATATAGGGGGAACCGGCTACGAGCAGTACTTC,CASTPHIGGTGYEQYF